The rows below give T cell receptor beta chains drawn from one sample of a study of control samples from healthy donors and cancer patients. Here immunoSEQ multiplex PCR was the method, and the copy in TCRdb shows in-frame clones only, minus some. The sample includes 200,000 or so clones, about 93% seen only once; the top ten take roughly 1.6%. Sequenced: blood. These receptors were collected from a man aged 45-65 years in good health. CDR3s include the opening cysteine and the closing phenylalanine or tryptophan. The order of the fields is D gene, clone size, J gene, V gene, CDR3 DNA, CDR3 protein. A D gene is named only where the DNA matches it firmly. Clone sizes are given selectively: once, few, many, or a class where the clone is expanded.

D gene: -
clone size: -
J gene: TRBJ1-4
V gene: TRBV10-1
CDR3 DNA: TGCGCCAGGAGGGCGGATATGGGGGGTAGCCACTCAACTAATGAAAAACTGTTTTTT
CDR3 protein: CARRADMGGSHSTNEKLFF

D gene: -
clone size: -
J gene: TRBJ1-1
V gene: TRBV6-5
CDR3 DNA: TGTGCCAGCAGTTACCGGACAGTGGCCACTGAAGCTTTCTTT
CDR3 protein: CASSYRTVATEAFF

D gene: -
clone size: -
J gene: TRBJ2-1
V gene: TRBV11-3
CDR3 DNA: TGTGCCAGCAGCGCGGACTCCTTCTCCTACAATGAGCAGTTCTTC
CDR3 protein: CASSADSFSYNEQFF

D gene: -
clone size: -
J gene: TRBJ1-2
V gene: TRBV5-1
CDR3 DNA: TGCGCCAGCAGCTTGGCCGGGGAGGACATCTATGGCTACACCTTC
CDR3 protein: CASSLAGEDIYGYTF

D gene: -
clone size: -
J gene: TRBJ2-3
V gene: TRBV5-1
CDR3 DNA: -
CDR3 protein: CASSSFGAETDTQYF

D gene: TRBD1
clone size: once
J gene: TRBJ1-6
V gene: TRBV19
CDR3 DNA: TGTGCCAGTAGTACCATCGGGACAGGGGGTTTCTCACCCCTCCACTTT
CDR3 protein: CASSTIGTGGFSPLHF

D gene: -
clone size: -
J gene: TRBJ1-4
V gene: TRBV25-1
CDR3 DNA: TGTGCCAGCAGAAGGGGGTCGGGTGAAAAACTGTTTTTT
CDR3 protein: CASRRGSGEKLFF

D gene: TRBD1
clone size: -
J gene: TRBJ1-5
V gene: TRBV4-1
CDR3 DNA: TGCGCCAGCAGCCCCGGACAGGGAAGCAATCAGCCCCAGCATTTT
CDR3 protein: CASSPGQGSNQPQHF

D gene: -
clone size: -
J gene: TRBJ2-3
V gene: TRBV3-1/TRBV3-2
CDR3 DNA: TGTGCCAGCAGCCAATCCCGAGCAGATACGCAGTATTTT
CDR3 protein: CASSQSRADTQYF

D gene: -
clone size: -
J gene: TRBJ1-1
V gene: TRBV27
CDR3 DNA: TGTGCCAGCAGTTTATCCACCGGGACCCGAGGGACTGAAGCTTTCTTT
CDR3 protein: CASSLSTGTRGTEAFF

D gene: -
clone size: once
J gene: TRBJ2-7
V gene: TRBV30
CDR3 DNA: TGTGCCTGGAGTCCTACGGGGGGCGCGTCTCGGTACGAGCAGTACTTC
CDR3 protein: CAWSPTGGASRYEQYF

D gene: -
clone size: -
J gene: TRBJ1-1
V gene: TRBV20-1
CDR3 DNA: TGCAGTGCTAGTTTCAGGGTCGGAGCTGAAGCTTTCTTT
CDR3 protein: CSASFRVGAEAFF

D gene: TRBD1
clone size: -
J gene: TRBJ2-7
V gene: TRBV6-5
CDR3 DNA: TGTGCCGGACGGACAGGATCGAGCTACGAGCAGTACTTC
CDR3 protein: CAGRTGSSYEQYF

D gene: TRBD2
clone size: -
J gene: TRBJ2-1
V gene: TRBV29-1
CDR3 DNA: TGCAGTGTCACCGATGATCGGGGGGGAGATACGAATGAGCAGTTCTTC
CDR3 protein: CSVTDDRGGDTNEQFF

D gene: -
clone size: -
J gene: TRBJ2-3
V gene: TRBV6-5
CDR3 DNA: TGTGCCAGCAGTTCCCGAAAGGGTACGCAGTATTTT
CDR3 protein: CASSSRKGTQYF

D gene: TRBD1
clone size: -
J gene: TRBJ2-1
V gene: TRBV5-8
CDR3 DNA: TGTGCCAGCAGCCCCGGACAGGGCAATGAGCAGTTCTTC
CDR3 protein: CASSPGQGNEQFF

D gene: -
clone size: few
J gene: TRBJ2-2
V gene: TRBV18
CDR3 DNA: TGTGCCAGCTCACCACCCGGGGGGCGTCTCACCGGGGAGCTGTTTTTT
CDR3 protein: CASSPPGGRLTGELFF

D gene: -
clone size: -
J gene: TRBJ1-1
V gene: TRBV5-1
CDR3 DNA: TGCGCCAGCAGCATCCCGACGAACACTGAAGCTTTCTTT
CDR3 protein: CASSIPTNTEAFF

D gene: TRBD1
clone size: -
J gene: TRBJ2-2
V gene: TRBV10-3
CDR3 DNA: TGTGCCATCAGTGAGTCGCTAGGGGGCAACACCGGGGAGCTGTTTTTT
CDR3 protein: CAISESLGGNTGELFF

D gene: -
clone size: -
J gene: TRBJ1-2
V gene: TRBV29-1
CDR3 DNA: TGCAGCGTTCCAGGGGACTATGGCTACACCTTC
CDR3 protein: CSVPGDYGYTF

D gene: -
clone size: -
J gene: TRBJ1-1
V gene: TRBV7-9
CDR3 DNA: TGTGCCAGCAGCTTAACGGGACACGGAGCTTTCTTT
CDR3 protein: CASSLTGHGAFF

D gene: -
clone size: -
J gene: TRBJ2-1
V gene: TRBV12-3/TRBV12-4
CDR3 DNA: TGTGCCAGTCAGGGTCCGACTTACAATGAGCAGTTCTTC
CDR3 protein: CASQGPTYNEQFF

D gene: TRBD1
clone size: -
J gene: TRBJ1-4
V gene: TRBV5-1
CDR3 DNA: TGCGCCAGCAGCTTGGGAGGGACAGGGCCCGGGAGTGAAAAACTGTTTTTT
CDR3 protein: CASSLGGTGPGSEKLFF

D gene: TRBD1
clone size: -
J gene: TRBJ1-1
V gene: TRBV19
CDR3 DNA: TGTGCCAGTAGTCGACAGGGGAGGATGAACACTGAAGCTTTCTTT
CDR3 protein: CASSRQGRMNTEAFF

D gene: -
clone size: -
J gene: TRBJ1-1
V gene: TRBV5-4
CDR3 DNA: TGTGCCAGCAGCTTGTCGTTCGGTGATGAAGCTTTCTTT
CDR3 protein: CASSLSFGDEAFF

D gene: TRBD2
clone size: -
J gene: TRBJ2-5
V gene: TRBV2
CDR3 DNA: TGTGCCAGCAGTGAACGGAGCGGGGGCGCGGAGACCCAGTACTTC
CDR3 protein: CASSERSGGAETQYF

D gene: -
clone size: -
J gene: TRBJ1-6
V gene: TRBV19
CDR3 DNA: TGTGCCAGTAGTAGAGGCCCTCTGGATAATTCACCCCTCCACTTT
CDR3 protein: CASSRGPLDNSPLHF

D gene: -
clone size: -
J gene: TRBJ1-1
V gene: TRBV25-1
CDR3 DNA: TGTGCCAGCAGGTCCAGGGGTATGAACACTGAAGCTTTCTTT
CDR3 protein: CASRSRGMNTEAFF

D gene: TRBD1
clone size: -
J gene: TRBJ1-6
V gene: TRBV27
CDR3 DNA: TGTGCCAGCAGTTCCGACAGGGCCCCTAATTCACCCCTCCACTTT
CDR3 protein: CASSSDRAPNSPLHF

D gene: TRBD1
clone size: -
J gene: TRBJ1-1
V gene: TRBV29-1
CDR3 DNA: TGCAGCGTTTCGGGACAGCCGAACACTGAAGCTTTCTTT
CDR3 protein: CSVSGQPNTEAFF

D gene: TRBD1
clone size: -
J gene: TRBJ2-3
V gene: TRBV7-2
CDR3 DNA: TGTGCCAGCAGCCCACAGGGGGGAGATACGCAGTATTTT
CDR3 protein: CASSPQGGDTQYF

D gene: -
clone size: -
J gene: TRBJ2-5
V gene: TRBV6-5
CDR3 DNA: TGTGCCAGCAACCTCTCCGGGTCACAAGAGACCCAGTACTTC
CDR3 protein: CASNLSGSQETQYF

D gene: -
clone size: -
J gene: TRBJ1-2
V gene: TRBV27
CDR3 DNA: TGTGCCAGCAGTTTATCACCCCCCGACAGTGAGGCCTTCCATGGCTACACCTTC
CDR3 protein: CASSLSPPDSEAFHGYTF

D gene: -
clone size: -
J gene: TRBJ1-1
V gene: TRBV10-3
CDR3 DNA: TGTGCCATCAGCCTCGCTGAGGGCGTGCAAGCTTTCTTT
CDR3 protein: CAISLAEGVQAFF

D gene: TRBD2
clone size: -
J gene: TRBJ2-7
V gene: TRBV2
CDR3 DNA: TGTGCCAGCAGTGAACGGGGGGGGATCTACGAGCAGTACTTC
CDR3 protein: CASSERGGIYEQYF

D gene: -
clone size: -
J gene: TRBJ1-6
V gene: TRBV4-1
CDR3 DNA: TGCGCCAGCAGCCAAGGGACAGCCGATAATTCACCCCTCCACTTT
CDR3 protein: CASSQGTADNSPLHF

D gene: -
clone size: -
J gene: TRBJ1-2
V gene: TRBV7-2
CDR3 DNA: TGTGCCAGCAGCATCTCCGGGACTGACTATGGCTACACCTTC
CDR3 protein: CASSISGTDYGYTF

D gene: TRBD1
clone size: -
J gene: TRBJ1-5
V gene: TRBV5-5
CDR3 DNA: TGTGCCAGCAGCCTGACAGGGGCTAATCAGCCCCAGCATTTT
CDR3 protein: CASSLTGANQPQHF

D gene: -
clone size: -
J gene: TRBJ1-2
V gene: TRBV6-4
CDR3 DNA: TGTGCCAGCAGTGCTGGATATGGCTACACCTTC
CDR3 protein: CASSAGYGYTF

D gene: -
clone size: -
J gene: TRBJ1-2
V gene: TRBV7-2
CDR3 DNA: TGTGCCAGCAGCCGAACAGGGCCAGGTGGCTACACCTTC
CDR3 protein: CASSRTGPGGYTF

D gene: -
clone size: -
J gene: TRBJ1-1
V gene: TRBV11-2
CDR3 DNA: TGTGCCAGCAGCCCGACAACGCAGGGCACTGAAGCTTTCTTT
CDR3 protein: CASSPTTQGTEAFF

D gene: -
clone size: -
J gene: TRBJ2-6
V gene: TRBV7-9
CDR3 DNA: TGTGCCAGCAGCTTGGGACGGAACTCTGGGGCCAACGTCCTGACTTTC
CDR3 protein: CASSLGRNSGANVLTF